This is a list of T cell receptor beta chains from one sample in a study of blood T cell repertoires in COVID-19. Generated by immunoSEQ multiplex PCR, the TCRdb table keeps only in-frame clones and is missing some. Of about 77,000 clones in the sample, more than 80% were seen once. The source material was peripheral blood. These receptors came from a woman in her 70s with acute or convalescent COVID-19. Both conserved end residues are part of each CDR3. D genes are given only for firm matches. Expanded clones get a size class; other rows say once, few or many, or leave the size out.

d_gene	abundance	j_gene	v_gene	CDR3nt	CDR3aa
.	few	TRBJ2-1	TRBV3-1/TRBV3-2	TGTGCCAGCAGCCGAAATAGCAATGAGCAGTTCTTC	CASSRNSNEQFF
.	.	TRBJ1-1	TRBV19	TGTGCCAGTAGTATAGAACAGGGTGGGACTGAAGCTTTCTTT	CASSIEQGGTEAFF
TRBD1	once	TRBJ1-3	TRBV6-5	TGTGCCAGCAGTTTACAGGGGGGGAGAAACACCATATATTTT	CASSLQGGRNTIYF
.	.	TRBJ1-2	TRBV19	TGTGCCAGTAGTATTGCCCACCACAGCTATGGCTACACCTTC	CASSIAHHSYGYTF
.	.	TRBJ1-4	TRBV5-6	TGTGCCAGCAGCCCTGCCGGGAACCATGAAAAACTGTTTTTT	CASSPAGNHEKLFF
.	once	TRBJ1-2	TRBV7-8	TGTGCCAGCAGCTCCCGGACAGCTAACTATGGCTACACCTTC	CASSSRTANYGYTF
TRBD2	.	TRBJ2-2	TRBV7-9	TGTGCCAGCAGCTCCGGGACTAGCGGAATATTGGGGGAGCTGTTTTTT	CASSSGTSGILGELFF
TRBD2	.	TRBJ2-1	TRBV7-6	TGTGCCAGCAGCTTAGGTATTGGACTAGCGGGGGGACATGAGCAGTTCTTC	CASSLGIGLAGGHEQFF
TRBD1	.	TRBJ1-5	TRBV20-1	TGCAGTGCTATTGACAGGGAACCAAAAAATAGCAATCAGCCCCAGCATTTT	CSAIDREPKNSNQPQHF
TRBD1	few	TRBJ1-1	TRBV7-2	TGTGCCAGCAGCTCTCTTGGGACAGTAGAGAACACTGAAGCTTTCTTT	CASSSLGTVENTEAFF
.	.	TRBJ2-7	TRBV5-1	TGCGCCAGCAGCCCGGTAGGGGTTACCGAGCAGTACTTC	CASSPVGVTEQYF
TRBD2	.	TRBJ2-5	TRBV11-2	TGTGCCAGCAGCTTAGGGTTAGCGGGAGCTCAAGAGACCCAGTACTTC	CASSLGLAGAQETQYF
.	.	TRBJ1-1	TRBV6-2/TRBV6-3	TGTGCCAGCAGTTACGGGGGCATGAACACTGAAGCTTTCTTT	CASSYGGMNTEAFF
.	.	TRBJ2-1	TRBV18	TGTGCCAGCTCACCTCCTTTAGCAAGGAGCTCCTACAATGAGCAGTTCTTC	CASSPPLARSSYNEQFF
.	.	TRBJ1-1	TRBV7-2	TGTGCCAGCAGCCCCGGGGGGGGTCTGGGGACTGAAGCTTTCTTT	CASSPGGGLGTEAFF
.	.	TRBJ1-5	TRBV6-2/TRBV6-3	TGTGCCAGCAGTTCGGGGGGCAACAATCAGCCCCAGCATTTT	CASSSGGNNQPQHF
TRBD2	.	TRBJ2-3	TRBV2	TGTGCCAGCAGATTTAGCGGGGGGACAGATACGCAGTATTTT	CASRFSGGTDTQYF
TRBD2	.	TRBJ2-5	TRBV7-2	TGTGCCAGCAGCCTCCCCTCCGGGGGGGTTGGGTGGGAGACCCAGTACTTC	CASSLPSGGVGWETQYF
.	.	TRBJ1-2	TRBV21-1	TGTGCCAGCAGCAAAGTATCTACAGGAGAGTGTAACTATGGCTACACCTTC	CASSKVSTGECNYGYTF
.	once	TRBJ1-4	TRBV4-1	TGCGCCAGCAGCCGGGGGGGCACTAATGAAAAACTGTTTTTT	CASSRGGTNEKLFF
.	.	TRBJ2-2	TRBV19	TGTGCCAGTAGAGGGAGGACAATGAACGCCGGGGAGCTGTTTTTT	CASRGRTMNAGELFF
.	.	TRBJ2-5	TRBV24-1	TGTGCCACCAGTGATCCTGGCATGATCCAAGAGACCCAGTACTTC	CATSDPGMIQETQYF
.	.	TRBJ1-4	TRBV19	TGTGCCAGTAGTATTACAGGGAACGAAAAACTGTTTTTT	CASSITGNEKLFF
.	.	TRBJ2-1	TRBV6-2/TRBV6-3	TGTGCCAGCAGTTCCTCTGGGGCGTGGGATGAGCAGTTCTTC	CASSSSGAWDEQFF
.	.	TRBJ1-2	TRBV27	TGTGCCAGCAGTCCAGAACGCCTTGCAATTGGCTACACCTTC	CASSPERLAIGYTF
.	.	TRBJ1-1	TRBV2	TGTGCCAGCAGAGAGGGGAGGGATTTTCGCACTGAAGCTTTCTTT	CASREGRDFRTEAFF
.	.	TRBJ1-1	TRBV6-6	TGTGCCAGCAGTTATTGGAACAGGGACACTGAAGCTTTCTTT	CASSYWNRDTEAFF
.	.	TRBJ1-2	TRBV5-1	TGCGCCAGCGTAAGGGAAGCAGGGAGGGAAGGCTACACCTTC	CASVREAGREGYTF
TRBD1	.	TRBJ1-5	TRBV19	TGTGCCAGTAGTATACCACAGGGGAACAATCAGCCCCAGCATTTT	CASSIPQGNNQPQHF
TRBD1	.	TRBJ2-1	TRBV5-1	TGCGCCAGCAGCTTTCAAGGGGGCGGGTACAATGAGCAGTTCTTC	CASSFQGGGYNEQFF
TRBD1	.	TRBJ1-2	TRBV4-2	TGTGCCAGCAGCCAAGAGAGGGAACAGGGGGTACACTATGGCTACACCTTC	CASSQEREQGVHYGYTF
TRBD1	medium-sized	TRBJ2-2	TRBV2	TGTGCCAGCAGTGCAGGACAGGGGAGGACGGGGGAGCTGTTTTTT	CASSAGQGRTGELFF
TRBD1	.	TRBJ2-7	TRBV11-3	TGTGCCAGCAGCTTAGAGACAGGGTACGCCTACGAGCAGTACTTC	CASSLETGYAYEQYF
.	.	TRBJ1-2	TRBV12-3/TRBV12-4	TGTGCCAGCAGGATAGACAGACTCTATGGCTACACCTTC	CASRIDRLYGYTF
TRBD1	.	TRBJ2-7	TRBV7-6	TGTGCCAGCAGCTCGGGACAGGGGGCAAGAGAGCAGTACTTC	CASSSGQGAREQYF
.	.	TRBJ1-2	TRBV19	TGTGCCAGTAGTATTGAGCTGGGGGCGCGGAACTATGGCTACACCTTC	CASSIELGARNYGYTF
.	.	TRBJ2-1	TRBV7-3	TGTGCCAGCAGCCTGGACAGCTACAATGAGCAGTTCTTC	CASSLDSYNEQFF
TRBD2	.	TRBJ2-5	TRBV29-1	TGCAGCGTTTCCACTAGCGGGGGGTTTCGAGAGACCCAGTACTTC	CSVSTSGGFRETQYF
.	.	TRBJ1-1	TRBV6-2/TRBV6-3	TGTGCCAGCAGTACGGGGGGAACTGAAGCTTTCTTT	CASSTGGTEAFF
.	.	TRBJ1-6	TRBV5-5	TGTGCCAGCAGCTTTTCGGTGGCAGGGGACTATAATTCACCCCTCCACTTT	CASSFSVAGDYNSPLHF
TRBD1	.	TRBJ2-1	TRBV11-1	TGTGCCAGCAGCTTCCGGGACAGGGGGCGCATGGATGAGCAGTTCTTC	CASSFRDRGRMDEQFF
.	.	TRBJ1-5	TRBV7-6	TGTGCCAGCAGCTTAAGCCGACAGGTGTTCAATCAGCCCCAGCATTTT	CASSLSRQVFNQPQHF
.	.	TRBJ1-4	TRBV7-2	TGTGCCAGCAGCCGCCGGGAGGGTGAAAAACTGTTTTTT	CASSRREGEKLFF
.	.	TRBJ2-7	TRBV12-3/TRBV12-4	TGTGCCAGCAGGAGAACTATCGGGGACGAGCAGTACTTC	CASRRTIGDEQYF